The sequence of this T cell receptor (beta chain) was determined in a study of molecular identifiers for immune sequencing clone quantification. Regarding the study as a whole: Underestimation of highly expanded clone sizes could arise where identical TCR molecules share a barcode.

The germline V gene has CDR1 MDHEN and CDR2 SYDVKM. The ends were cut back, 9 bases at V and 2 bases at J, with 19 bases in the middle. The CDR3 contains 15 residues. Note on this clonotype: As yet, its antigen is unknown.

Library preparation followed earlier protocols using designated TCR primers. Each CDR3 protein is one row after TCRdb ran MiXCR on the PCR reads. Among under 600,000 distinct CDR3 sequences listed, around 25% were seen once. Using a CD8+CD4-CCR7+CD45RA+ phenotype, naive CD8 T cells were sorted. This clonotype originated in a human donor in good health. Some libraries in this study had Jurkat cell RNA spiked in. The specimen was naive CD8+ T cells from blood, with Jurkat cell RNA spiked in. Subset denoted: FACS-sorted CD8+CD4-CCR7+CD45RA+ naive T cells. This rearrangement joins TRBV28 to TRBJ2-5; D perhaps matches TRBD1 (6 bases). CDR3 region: CASTSPGAGQETQYF. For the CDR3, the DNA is TGTGCCAGTACTTCTCCAGGGGCAGGGCAAGAGACCCAGTACTTC. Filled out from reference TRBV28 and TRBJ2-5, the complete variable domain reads DVKVTQSSRYLVKRTGEKVFLECVQDMDHENMFWYRQDPGLGLRLIYFSYDVKMKEKGDIPEGYSVSREKKERFSLILESASTNQTSMYLCASTSPGAGQETQYFGPGTRLLVL.